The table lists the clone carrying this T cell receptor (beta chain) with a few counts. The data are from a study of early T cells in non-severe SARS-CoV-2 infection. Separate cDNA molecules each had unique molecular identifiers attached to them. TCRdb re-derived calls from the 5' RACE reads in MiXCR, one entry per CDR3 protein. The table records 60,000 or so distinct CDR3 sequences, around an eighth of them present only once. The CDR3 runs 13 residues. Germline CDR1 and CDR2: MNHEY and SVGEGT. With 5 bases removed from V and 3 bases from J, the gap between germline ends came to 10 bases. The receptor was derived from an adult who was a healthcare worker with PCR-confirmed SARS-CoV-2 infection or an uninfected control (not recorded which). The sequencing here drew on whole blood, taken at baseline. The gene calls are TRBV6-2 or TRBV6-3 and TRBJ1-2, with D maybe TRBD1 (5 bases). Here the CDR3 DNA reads TGTGCCAGCAGTCCCGGGACCTACTATGGCTACACCTTC. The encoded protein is CASSPGTYYGYTF.